This T cell receptor (beta chain) was sequenced in a study of beta chain features in type 1 diabetes. About the study: The patients were much like the healthy donors in age, gender and cell yields.

Germline V CDR1 and CDR2: SGHRS, YFSETQ. CDR3 length: 17 amino acids. The V end was cut by 0 bases, the J end by 0 bases, with 13 bases between. Isolated RNA was reverse transcribed in full, so expressed TCRB transcripts were sequenced. Clones were sequenced by immunoSEQ multiplex PCR, and TCRdb holds only the in-frame ones, with some missing. Here the sample spans nearly 350,000 clones, around 8% being singletons. This receptor was identified in a woman between 18 and 30 years old in good health. The chain couples TRBV5-1 to TRBJ1-3; D is unresolved. Sequencing was performed on central memory CD4+ T cells from blood. CDR3 in DNA: TGCGCCAGCAGCTTGGAACCACCCTCCTACTCTGGAAACACCATATATTTT. Translated, it gives CASSLEPPSYSGNTIYF.